What follows are 22 T cell receptor beta chains derived from one specimen sequenced in a study of tumor-infiltrating lymphocytes in localized non-small cell lung cancer. Profiled with immunoSEQ multiplex PCR; TCRdb holds only in-frame clones, not every one. This sample yields about 24,000 clones, of which approximately 59% are seen a single time; roughly 5.4% belongs to the top ten. Sequenced sample: lung tumor tissue. These receptors were obtained from a human donor with non-small cell lung cancer.

This clone was detected only a few times. The chain is built from TRBV9 and TRBJ2-1; D remains unclear. The V gene lost 0 bases and the J gene lost 1 base, with 8 bases spanning the gap. This CDR3 has 15 amino acids. Germline assignment: CDR1 SGDLS and CDR2 YYNGEE. CDR3: CASSVAQRSYNEQFF. The DNA for the CDR3 is TGTGCCAGCAGCGTAGCTCAGCGTTCCTACAATGAGCAGTTCTTC.

This chain connects TRBV11-2 to TRBJ2-7; the D call may be TRBD1 or TRBD2 (5 bases each). This CDR3 has 14 residues. CDR1 and CDR2 from the germline V gene are SGHAT and FQNNGV. The V end was cut by 1 base, the J end by 5 bases, with 12 bases between. The DNA of the CDR3 is TGTGCCAGCAGCTTAGTTGGGGGATACGACGAGCAGTACTTC. Translation gives CASSLVGGYDEQYF.

The chain joins TRBV5-1 to TRBJ2-5, with 12 nucleotides matching TRBD2. Trimming took 1 base from V and 4 from J; bases not matched to a gene: 5. The CDR3 runs 16 residues. Germline V gives CDR1 SGHRS, CDR2 YFSETQ. CDR3 residues: CASSLTEGLAGETQYF. In DNA form, the CDR3 reads TGCGCCAGCAGCTTGACTGAGGGACTAGCGGGAGAGACCCAGTACTTC.

The chain employs TRBV9 and TRBJ2-3; D is perhaps TRBD2 (5 bases). The CDR3 loop spans 14 amino acids. Looked up from germline, CDR1 is SGDLS and CDR2 is YYNGEE. The germline V and J ends were trimmed by 3 bases and 1 base, with 9 bases remaining between them. The CDR3 protein is CASSAVLGTDTQYF. DNA for the CDR3: TGTGCCAGCAGCGCTGTACTAGGCACAGATACGCAGTATTTT.

CDR3: CASSLDTGRGETQYF. The CDR3 DNA reads as TGTGCCAGCAGCTTAGACACCGGACGTGGAGAGACCCAGTACTTC. The gene calls are TRBV7-7 and TRBJ2-5; no clear D gene. This CDR3 is built from 15 residues. Germline V gives CDR1 SSHAT, CDR2 FNYEAQ (reference sequence). Trimming removed 1 base from V and 4 bases from J, with 13 bases in between.

V is TRBV6-1 and J is TRBJ2-6; 7 bases fit TRBD1. Germline CDR1 is MNHNS and CDR2 is SASEGT. J lost 3 bases, V lost 6 bases, and 8 bases had no gene match. The CDR3 spans 16 residues. This chain's CDR3 is CASREYGTVGANVLTF. CDR3 sequence (DNA): TGTGCCAGCAGAGAATATGGGACAGTTGGGGCCAACGTCCTGACTTTC.

By sample fraction, this clone is large. The CDR3 sequence: CASSLGQSDGNTIYF. The CDR3 DNA reads TGTGCCAGCAGTTTGGGGCAGAGCGATGGAAACACCATATATTTT. The V call is TRBV27, the J call TRBJ1-3; tentative D call: TRBD1 (5 bases). Looked up from germline, CDR1 is MNHEY and CDR2 is SMNVEV (reference sequence). This CDR3 is 15 amino acids long. The V gene lost 3 bases and the J gene lost 3 bases, with 12 bases spanning the gap.

This clone has more than one count but fewer than ten. The chain uses TRBV5-5 and TRBJ2-1; perhaps TRBD1 as D (5 bases). Trimming shortened V by 2 bases and J by 9 bases, and 15 bases separated the two germline ends. The CDR3 sequence is 14 residues long. Germline-derived CDR1 and CDR2 are SGHKS and YYEKEE (reference sequence). The CDR3 loop reads CASSFFQGISEQFF. The CDR3 DNA reads as TGTGCCAGCAGCTTCTTTCAGGGTATTAGTGAGCAGTTCTTC.

The chain joins TRBV5-6 to TRBJ1-6; perhaps TRBD1 as D (5 bases). V lost 3 bases, J lost 14 bases, and 15 bases lay in between. Germline CDR1 is SGHDT and CDR2 is YYEEEE. The CDR3 extends over 13 amino acids. CDR3 region: CASSYDRGFSLHF. DNA for the CDR3: TGTGCCAGCAGCTATGACAGAGGGTTTTCCCTCCACTTT. Full variable domain (rest looked up from reference TRBV5-6 and TRBJ1-6): DAGVTQSPTHLIKTRGQQVTLRCSPKSGHDTVSWYQQALGQGPQFIFQYYEEEERQRGNFPDRFSGHQFPNYSSELNVNALLLGDSALYLCASSYDRGFSLHFGNGTRLTVT.

This clone was counted a few times. CDR3 in DNA: TGTGCCAGCAGTGGAGGTCAGTGGAGATTAGAGACCCAGTACTTC. It encodes CASSGGQWRLETQYF. The V and J genes are TRBV2 and TRBJ2-5; D is ambiguous. Germline assignment: CDR1 SNHLY and CDR2 FYNNEI. CDR3 length: 15 residues. V lost 4 bases, J lost 4 bases, and 16 bases lay in between.

The chain couples TRBV2 to TRBJ1-1, with 7 bases fitting TRBD1. V dropped 6 bases and J dropped 4; count of bases not matched to a gene: 8. CDR1 and CDR2 (germline): SNHLY, FYNNEI. This CDR3 spans 14 amino acids. CDR3 in amino acids: CASRLDRMGTEAFF. CDR3 sequence (DNA): TGTGCCAGCAGATTGGACAGGATGGGCACTGAAGCTTTCTTT.

The chain uses TRBV5-5 and TRBJ2-3; 7 bases match TRBD1. V shed 3 bases and J 2 bases; nucleotides not matched to a gene: 3. CDR1 and CDR2 from the germline V gene are SGHKS and YYEKEE (reference sequence). The CDR3 covers 14 residues. CDR3 amino acids: CASSWDSPTDTQYF. CDR3 nucleotide sequence: TGTGCCAGCAGCTGGGACAGCCCCACAGATACGCAGTATTTT. Filled out from reference TRBV5-5 and TRBJ2-3, the complete variable domain reads DAGVTQSPTHLIKTRGQQVTLRCSPISGHKSVSWYQQVLGQGPQFIFQYYEKEERGRGNFPDRFSARQFPNYSSELNVNALLLGDSALYLCASSWDSPTDTQYFGPGTRLTVL.

The chain uses TRBV4-2 and TRBJ1-1; 8 nucleotides agree with TRBD1. J was trimmed by 1 base and V by 0 bases; bases with no gene match: 4. The germline CDR1 and CDR2 sequences are LGHNA and YNFKEQ. The CDR3 consists of 16 residues. CDR3 residues: CASSQEQQGGNTEAFF. Here the CDR3 DNA reads TGTGCCAGCAGCCAAGAACAACAGGGGGGGAACACTGAAGCTTTCTTT.

The chain has TRBV28 and TRBJ1-3; D is possibly TRBD1 (5 bases). Germline values: CDR1 MDHEN, CDR2 SYDVKM. With 6 bases removed from V and 0 bases from J, the gap between germline ends came to 12 bases. This CDR3 comprises 15 residues. DNA of the CDR3: TGTGCCAGCAGCCCGGGACGGTCCTCTGGAAACACCATATATTTT. Translation gives CASSPGRSSGNTIYF.

This chain links TRBV5-1 with TRBJ1-5, with D unclear. CDR3 length equals 14 residues. Trimming stripped 1 base from V and 0 bases from J, with 5 bases between. Germline CDR1 reads SGHRS; CDR2 reads YFSETQ. The CDR3 DNA reads as TGCGCCAGCAGCTTGCTGGGTAGCAATCAGCCCCAGCATTTT. This gives the protein CASSLLGSNQPQHF.

The chain carries TRBV28 and TRBJ2-2, with D tentatively TRBD1 (5 bases). The V end was cut by 3 bases, the J end by 2 bases, with 13 bases between. The CDR3 sequence is 16 residues long. The germline V gene has CDR1 MDHEN and CDR2 SYDVKM. As DNA, the CDR3 is TGTGCCAGCAGTTTCCTAGGACAAGTCAACACCGGGGAGCTGTTTTTT. Protein product: CASSFLGQVNTGELFF.

The sample holds a few counts of this clone. This chain uses TRBV18 with TRBJ2-7; D might be TRBD1 (5 bases). V was cut by 4 bases and J by 7 bases, with 17 bases left in between. The CDR3 has 14 residues. The germline V gene encodes CDR1 KGHSH and CDR2 LQKENI. The CDR3 here is CASSQQVSRVEQYF. The DNA of the CDR3 is TGTGCCAGCTCACAACAGGTCTCTAGGGTGGAGCAGTACTTC.

This clone occurred a few times. The genes are TRBV28 and TRBJ1-2; a weak D match, TRBD1 (6 bases). V gave up 3 bases and J gave up 3 bases, with 11 bases separating them. Per the germline V gene, CDR1 is MDHEN and CDR2 is SYDVKM. This CDR3 is 14 amino acids long. CDR3 in DNA: TGTGCCAGCAGTTTGGCAGGGGCGTACTATGGCTACACCTTC. This codes for CASSLAGAYYGYTF.

The chain has TRBV28 and TRBJ2-2; TRBD1 is a possible D gene (6 bases). Trimming stripped 4 bases from V and 3 bases from J, with 12 bases between. This CDR3 region has 15 residues. Germline loops: CDR1 MDHEN, CDR2 SYDVKM. The CDR3 coding sequence is TGTGCCAGCAGTTCAGGGGTGCGGTACACCGGGGAGCTGTTTTTT. Encoded protein: CASSSGVRYTGELFF.

The V and J genes are TRBV6-6 and TRBJ2-7, with 8 positions matching TRBD2. V lost 6 bases to trimming and J lost 2 bases; unmatched junction nucleotides: 3. The germline CDR1 and CDR2 sequences are MNHNY and SVGAGI (reference sequence). The CDR3 loop spans 13 amino acids. As DNA, the CDR3 is TGTGCCAGCAGACTAGCGGTTACCTACGAGCAGTACTTC. Encoded protein: CASRLAVTYEQYF.

This clone appeared a single time. V is TRBV5-8 and J is TRBJ1-4; D unresolved. Trimming shortened V by 1 base and J by 0 bases, and 7 bases separated the two germline ends. Germline V gives CDR1 SGHTS, CDR2 YDEGEE. The CDR3 is 15 residues long. The CDR3 DNA follows: TGTGCCAGCAGCTTGTACGGGACAACTAATGAAAAACTGTTTTTT. It specifies CASSLYGTTNEKLFF.

This clone is labeled medium-sized. V is TRBV4-1 and J is TRBJ1-5, with 7 bases that match TRBD1. Germline-derived CDR1 and CDR2 are MGHRA and YSYEKL. The CDR3 length is 15 residues. The junction had 10 bases not matched to a gene; V was cut back by 2 bases and J by 9 bases. The CDR3 spells CASSQRDSARGPQHF. Here the CDR3 DNA reads TGCGCCAGCAGCCAAAGGGACAGCGCACGAGGGCCCCAGCATTTT.